This T cell receptor (beta chain) is drawn from a study of cytomegalovirus exposure and HLA in healthy donors. Study summary: Early released data comprised 80 million or so unique TCRs from HLA-typed donors. Genotyping of hundreds of donors showed that 80% to 85% belonged to the Caucasian-associated ancestry cluster.

Details on this clone: Its target is not known.

Study results and caveats: Later, TCR association rates were found to vary by HLA locus, highest for DRB1 and lowest for HLA-C.

The donors (healthy individuals) were bone marrow donors. PCR amplification relied on 60 Vbeta primers (plus 13 Jbeta primers). The repertoire was sequenced with immunoSEQ multiplex PCR; TCRdb's copy has only in-frame clones and lacks some. In the table there are approximately 160,000 clones, 60% to 80% of which are singletons. The CDR3 is 14 residues long. V was pared by 4 bases and J by 7 bases, with 5 bases of the junction left unmatched. CDR1 and CDR2 (germline): SEHNR, FQNEAQ (reference sequence). This receptor was identified in a male donor in good health and CMV-seronegative. V and J are TRBV7-9 and TRBJ2-5; 11 bases are shared with TRBD2. The sample consisted of PBMCs. CDR3 protein: CASSYGTSGVTQYF. The CDR3 bases are TGTGCCAGCAGCTACGGGACTAGCGGAGTGACCCAGTACTTC.